These T cell receptor beta chains were read from a single sample in a study of cytomegalovirus exposure and HLA in healthy donors. Measured with immunoSEQ multiplex PCR; TCRdb has only the in-frame clones, and not every one. The sample contains around 100,000 clones, about 80% of which appear only once. Sequenced material: PBMCs. Receptors were obtained from a woman younger than 30 in good health and CMV-seropositive. Each CDR3 is given with its conserved first and last residue. The D gene is left open where the match is weak. A clone size is listed for some rows: how often the clone was seen (once, few, many), or a class if it is expanded.

d_gene	len	j_gene	v_gene	abundance	CDR3nt	CDR3aa
TRBD2	12	TRBJ2-1	TRBV11-3	NA	TGTGCCAGCAATCGGGGGGTCAATGAGCAGTTCTTC	CASNRGVNEQFF
TRBD1	13	TRBJ2-3	TRBV28	NA	TGTGCCAGCAGTTTAAGGGGGCGGAGTACGCAGTATTTT	CASSLRGRSTQYF
NA	15	TRBJ1-4	TRBV5-1	NA	TGCGCCAGCAGCTCGCGGGGAGCAACTAATGAAAAACTGTTTTTT	CASSSRGATNEKLFF
NA	13	TRBJ1-4	TRBV7-3	NA	TGTGCCAGCAGTAGGACACCTCAAGAAAAACTGTTTTTT	CASSRTPQEKLFF
TRBD2	15	TRBJ2-7	TRBV7-9	NA	TGTGCCAGCAGCTTCCTCGGGACTAGCGACTACGAGCAGTACTTC	CASSFLGTSDYEQYF
NA	14	TRBJ2-2	TRBV6-1	NA	TGTGCCTGTTTAGCGGAAACCGGGGCCGGGGAGCTGTTTTTT	CACLAETGAGELFF
TRBD2	16	TRBJ2-5	TRBV5-1	once	TGCGCCAGCAGTCCAGGACTAGCGGGCCGCCAAGAGACCCAGTACTTC	CASSPGLAGRQETQYF
TRBD1	16	TRBJ1-2	TRBV28	once	TGTGCCAGCAGTTACCCATATACAGGGGGAATCTATGGCTACACCTTC	CASSYPYTGGIYGYTF
TRBD1	13	TRBJ2-7	TRBV30	NA	TGTGCCTGGGGACAGGATCGTGTCTACGAGCAGTACTTC	CAWGQDRVYEQYF
NA	10	TRBJ2-7	TRBV25-1	NA	TGTGCCAGCAGTGAACTCGAGCAGTACTTC	CASSELEQYF
TRBD2	14	TRBJ2-7	TRBV18	once	TGTGCCAGCTCACCGCTAGCGGGAAACGACGAGCAGTACTTC	CASSPLAGNDEQYF
NA	15	TRBJ2-7	TRBV13	few	TGTGCCAGCAGTTCCTCAGCGCAAAATTCCTACGAGCAGTACTTC	CASSSSAQNSYEQYF
NA	14	TRBJ2-4	TRBV5-1	few	TGCGCCAGCAGCTTAATGGGGAGCCAAAACATTCAGTACTTC	CASSLMGSQNIQYF
TRBD2	15	TRBJ2-7	TRBV5-1	once	TGCGCCAGCAGCTTGGTGGGACTAGCGACCCAGGAGCAGTACTTC	CASSLVGLATQEQYF
TRBD2	17	TRBJ2-7	TRBV4-1	NA	TGCGCCAGCAGCCCCCCCCGGGGTAGCGGGACCTCCTACGAGCAGTACTTC	CASSPPRGSGTSYEQYF
NA	13	TRBJ1-2	TRBV7-2	NA	TGTGCCAGCAGCTTACCGGAGCTAAGGGGCTACACCTTC	CASSLPELRGYTF
TRBD2	14	TRBJ2-7	TRBV27	NA	TGTGCCAGCAGTTTAGCGGGAGGTAACTACGAGCAGTACTTC	CASSLAGGNYEQYF
NA	16	TRBJ2-3	TRBV5-4	once	TGTGCCAGCAGCTCTGGTACAGGAACTCGCACAGATACGCAGTATTTT	CASSSGTGTRTDTQYF
NA	12	TRBJ1-2	TRBV6-1	NA	TGTGCCAGCAGGCCCAGGGAAGATGGCTACACCTTC	CASRPREDGYTF
NA	16	TRBJ1-1	TRBV27	NA	TGTGCCAGCAGTTTAGATTTCCTAAAGGGGGAAACTGAAGCTTTCTTT	CASSLDFLKGETEAFF
TRBD1	16	TRBJ1-3	TRBV18	few	TGTGCCAGCTCACCTCGGACAGGACAGGCTGGAAACACCATATATTTT	CASSPRTGQAGNTIYF
NA	14	TRBJ1-1	TRBV6-5	NA	TGTGCCAGCAGTATACACCGACAGGCCACTGAAGCTTTCTTT	CASSIHRQATEAFF
TRBD2	18	TRBJ2-7	TRBV4-2	NA	TGTGCCAGCAGCCAAGGACCTAGCGGGAGGACCAGCTCCTACGAGCAGTACTTC	CASSQGPSGRTSSYEQYF
NA	14	TRBJ1-1	TRBV9	once	TGTGCCAGCAGCGTAGACAGTGCGAACACTGAAGCTTTCTTT	CASSVDSANTEAFF
NA	15	TRBJ2-7	TRBV27	NA	TGTGCCAGCAGTCCCCCCCGGACAGGGCGGGGGGGGCAGTACTTC	CASSPPRTGRGGQYF
TRBD2	14	TRBJ2-7	TRBV13	NA	TGTGCCAGCAGCGTCCTAGCGGGAGAGGGCGAGCAGTACTTC	CASSVLAGEGEQYF
TRBD1	15	TRBJ2-7	TRBV4-1	NA	TGCGCCAGCAGCCAGCCCCGGGACAGGGTGGGCGAGCAGTACTTC	CASSQPRDRVGEQYF
TRBD1	19	TRBJ2-1	TRBV19	NA	TGTGCCAGTAGCTGGCTCCGGGACAGGGGGCGAATGGGTCACAATGAGCAGTTCTTC	CASSWLRDRGRMGHNEQFF
TRBD1	16	TRBJ2-5	TRBV28	NA	TGTGCCAGCAGTTTACGAGGGACAGCGATACAAGAGACCCAGTACTTC	CASSLRGTAIQETQYF
NA	15	TRBJ1-1	TRBV15	NA	TGTGCCACCAGCAGAGATACCGGAGGGAACACTGAAGCTTTCTTT	CATSRDTGGNTEAFF
NA	15	TRBJ2-3	TRBV14	NA	TGTGCCAGCAGCCAAATGTCGGGACTCACAGATACGCAGTATTTT	CASSQMSGLTDTQYF
TRBD1	13	TRBJ2-7	TRBV6-1	NA	TGTGCCAGCGGGCAGGGGGCCGGCTACGAGCAGTACTTC	CASGQGAGYEQYF
TRBD1	15	TRBJ2-7	TRBV27	NA	TGTGCCAGCAGCTCGACAGGGGCCCTCTCCTACGAGCAGTACTTC	CASSSTGALSYEQYF
TRBD2	16	TRBJ2-3	TRBV10-3	NA	TGTGCCATCAGTGTAGCGGGAGCCCTAAGCACAGATACGCAGTATTTT	CAISVAGALSTDTQYF
TRBD2	15	TRBJ2-3	TRBV5-1	NA	TGCGCCAGCAGCTTTGTGGGAGGGTGGTCAGATACGCAGTATTTT	CASSFVGGWSDTQYF